Listed below are T cell receptor beta chains from one sample, sequenced in a study of blood T cells in healthy people across ages. TCRdb redid the calling of the 5' RACE reads with MiXCR, one entry per CDR3 protein. Of about 1.1 million distinct CDR3 sequences detected, 35% to 40% appear once; the ten largest clones hold 13%. Sequenced material: blood. Source of these receptors: a young man in good health. CDR3s leave out the opening cysteine and the closing phenylalanine or tryptophan.

j_call: TRBJ1-2
v_call: TRBV7-9
cdr3_aa: ASSFAEASGYT

j_call: TRBJ2-4
v_call: TRBV2
cdr3_aa: ASNRDRGAKNIQY

j_call: TRBJ1-1
v_call: TRBV7-9
cdr3_aa: ASSPSRTGLNTEAF

j_call: TRBJ2-1
v_call: TRBV6-2/TRBV6-3
cdr3_aa: ASSYSGVVTEQF

j_call: TRBJ2-3
v_call: TRBV7-2
cdr3_aa: ASSSPGSNTDTQY

j_call: TRBJ1-1
v_call: TRBV7-2
cdr3_aa: ASSHVKSTEAF

j_call: TRBJ1-2
v_call: TRBV29-1
cdr3_aa: SATDREYGYT

j_call: TRBJ2-4
v_call: TRBV5-1
cdr3_aa: ASSPSLRVVDIQY

j_call: TRBJ1-2
v_call: TRBV27
cdr3_aa: ASSSGTTAAGYT

j_call: TRBJ2-2
v_call: TRBV4-3
cdr3_aa: ASSATRPGELF

j_call: TRBJ1-3
v_call: TRBV4-1
cdr3_aa: ASSPGAVSGNTIY

j_call: TRBJ2-3
v_call: TRBV7-2
cdr3_aa: ASLGGGLSTDTQY

j_call: TRBJ2-7
v_call: TRBV27
cdr3_aa: ASGTGSREQY

j_call: TRBJ2-1
v_call: TRBV6-2/TRBV6-3
cdr3_aa: ASSETGAEQF

j_call: TRBJ1-1
v_call: TRBV9
cdr3_aa: ASSRLGVLNTEAF

j_call: TRBJ1-2
v_call: TRBV12-3/TRBV12-4
cdr3_aa: ASTAGPDNYGYT

j_call: TRBJ1-1
v_call: TRBV5-5
cdr3_aa: ASSCGSNTEAF

j_call: TRBJ2-1
v_call: TRBV20-1
cdr3_aa: SAGRSSYNEQF

j_call: TRBJ1-2
v_call: TRBV7-8
cdr3_aa: ASSLPSRFYGYT

j_call: TRBJ2-3
v_call: TRBV9
cdr3_aa: ASSVASRGDTQY

j_call: TRBJ2-1
v_call: TRBV5-1
cdr3_aa: ASSLNLYGHNEQF

j_call: TRBJ2-3
v_call: TRBV20-1
cdr3_aa: SARVGISGGSPDTQY

j_call: TRBJ2-1
v_call: TRBV20-1
cdr3_aa: SASPPPANEQF